The entry that follows covers one T cell receptor (beta chain) sequence. As yet, its antigen is unknown. Next came a second PCR, run for roughly 6 to 11 cycles, which used a sample-barcoded 5' primer along with a J-beta primer mix. From the 5' RACE reads, TCRdb called clonotypes with MiXCR, one entry per CDR3 protein. Of hundreds of thousands of distinct CDR3 sequences in the sample, 45% to 70% are singletons; the top ten hold around 24%. V was clipped by 0 bases and J by 11 bases, with 16 bases between them. This CDR3 is 14 amino acids long. Looked up from germline, CDR1 is LGHNA and CDR2 is YSLEER. These data originate in a study of blood T cells in healthy people across ages. Staff drew roughly 10 milliliters of peripheral blood from each donor. Study results and limitations: Diversity estimated from one million T cells was considered an underestimate.

The chain carries TRBV4-3 and TRBJ2-5; TRBD2 might be the D (6 bases). Input material: blood. The receptor was derived from a man aged 35 to 55 in good health. CDR3 loop: CASSQDWRGLEQYF. Here the CDR3 DNA reads TGCGCCAGCAGCCAAGATTGGAGGGGTTTGGAGCAGTACTTC.